The T cell receptor beta chain described here comes from a study of T-cell reconstitution after alpha-beta-depleted transplantation in children. The table lists this clonotype with many counts. This CDR3 spans 13 amino acids. The germline gives CDR1 DFQATT, CDR2 SNEGSKA (reference sequence). Between the trimmed V and J ends, which lost 3 bases and 2 bases, there was a span of 11 bases. During its preparation, the TCRbeta library received unique molecular identifiers. One entry per CDR3 protein results from TCRdb running MiXCR on the PCR reads. The repertoire holds some 200,000 distinct CDR3 sequences, around 6.8% seen once, with 3% to 3.5% in the top ten.

The sample in question was PBMCs from the stem cell graft donor, obtained from the stem cell graft. This receptor was identified in a human donor who donated a stem cell graft to a child with Wiskott-Aldrich syndrome. The chain is built from TRBV20-1 and TRBJ2-7; D might be TRBD1 or TRBD2, each matching 5 bases. CDR3 in amino acids: CSASAQGAYEQYF. Here the CDR3 DNA reads TGCAGTGCTAGTGCCCAGGGAGCCTACGAGCAGTACTTC.